This T cell receptor beta chain emerged from a study of cytomegalovirus exposure and HLA in healthy donors. In the PCR, 60 Vbeta and 13 Jbeta primers were used. Clones were sequenced by immunoSEQ multiplex PCR, and TCRdb holds only the in-frame ones, with some missing. Of about 190,000 clones in the sample, roughly four fifths were seen once. The germline CDR1 and CDR2 sequences are SGHRS and YFSETQ. The CDR3 runs 14 residues. About this clone itself: Its target is unknown. Germline and junction disagree at one end, which may indicate a read error.

Findings of the study overall: Being productive about 87% or about 30% of the time was typical of most TCR beta V segments in an earlier analysis.

This receptor was taken from a woman younger than 45 in good health and CMV-seropositive. Sample: PBMCs. V and J are TRBV5-1 and TRBJ2-7, with D hard to call. DNA for the CDR3: TGCGCCAGCAGCTTTAGGATTGGGTCCTACGAGCGGTACTTC. Translating gives CASSFRIGSYERYF.